This paragraph reports one T cell receptor (beta chain). The data derive from a study of shared T cell receptors in the human thymus. TCRdb's copy holds only in-frame clones and misses some; the assay was immunoSEQ multiplex PCR. The sample lists under 700,000 clones, roughly 74% occurring once. The data were also submitted as part of a second study, on human thymus T cells. From that report: Corrective cardiac operations yielded the resected thymus tissue. Biased V and J segment usage appeared in thymus and peripheral blood. Related studies found that unrelated individuals share highly overlapping thymic repertoires.

The TCR comes from a boy younger than two with a congenital heart defect. Sequenced input: thymocytes.

The CDR3: CASSIRGTSGRAYNEQFF. DNA of the CDR3: TGTGCCAGTAGTATTCGGGGGACTAGCGGGAGGGCCTACAATGAGCAGTTCTTC. The chain has TRBV19 and TRBJ2-1; 16 bases are shared with TRBD2. The germline V gene has CDR1 LNHDA and CDR2 SQIVND (reference sequence). The CDR3 sequence is 18 residues long. Trimming cost V 3 bases and J 2 bases; bases outside gene matches: 4.